This T cell receptor (beta chain) emerged from a study of CXCR3-negative and CXCR3-positive naive CD8 T cells (dated by TCRdb to about 2019). About the study as a whole: In total, about 135 million TRB reads were obtained, or roughly 1.5 +/- 0.3 million reads per library. The diversity and physicochemical repertoire analyses included roughly ten donors pooled from two independent experiments. TRBV-TRBJ cluster analysis included naive subsets from a handful of donors and memory cells from 3 donors.

Each CD8+ T cell subset was flow-sorted in triplicate, with roughly 300,000 cells per subset placed directly into RLT lysis buffer. Naive CD8+ T cells were defined stringently as CD45RO-CCR7+CD27+CD95- to exclude memory contaminants. Peripheral blood mononuclear cells were isolated from buffy coats using standard density gradient centrifugation. Naive CXCR3-negative and CXCR3-positive CD8+ T cells were flow-sorted using a FACSAria III. Total RNA was extracted from sorted cells with an RNeasy Mini Kit. Sequencing instrument: NextSeq 550. The Human TCR Profiling Kit (MiLaboratory) was used to prepare UMI-labeled 5' RACE TRB cDNA libraries. cDNA synthesis used the entire amount of extracted RNA, and PCR amplification then used the entire amount of cDNA produced. The libraries were made side by side, with each library going through the same number of PCR cycles. The original pipeline was this. With a requirement of at least two reads per UMI, MIGEC and MiXCR extracted about 52,000 +/- 9,100 unique UMI-labeled TRB cDNA molecules per library. Each library averaged around 40,000 +/- 10,000 functional in-frame TRB CDR3 nucleotide clonotypes without stop codons. Diversity metrics, including normalized Shannon-Wiener and Chao1, were computed in VDJtools after downsampling to 5000 UMI-labeled TRB molecules per sample. VDJtools was used to calculate clonotype-size-weighted physicochemical properties of the central five CDR3 residues, namely interaction energy, strength, volume and Kidera factor 4. TCRdb reprocessed the raw reads; every CDR3 protein sequence is a single record, and DNA is not supplied. It is TCRdb's table, rather than the study itself, that gives the V and J calls and clone size. The table of this sample itemizes 110,000 or so distinct CDR3 sequences. The ten largest clones capture about 0.35% of the sample.

On the study overall, not on this receptor specifically: Because surface CD5, which is linked to self-reactivity in mice, was comparable between the naive subsets, TCR interaction strength was also inferred from the physicochemical properties of TRB CDR3s. Naive CXCR3-negative and CXCR3-positive cells from the same donor showed similar TRBV-TRBJ usage, whereas memory cells showed distinct patterns. Freshly isolated PBMCs were used for most assays because CXCR3 expression partially decreased after cryopreservation. Compared with CXCR3-negative naive cells, CXCR3-positive naive cells had TRB CDR3s with higher hydrophobicity (lower Kidera factor 4), lower energy, and higher strength and volume indices. Comparably high repertoire diversity was found in both naive subsets, whereas much lower repertoire diversity was found in memory CD8+ T cells.

For this clonotype: Its antigen is not yet known.

The CDR3 holds 14 amino acids from the cysteine to the phenylalanine. Only the protein sequence is given. Via the germline V gene, CDR1 is SGDLS and CDR2 YYNGEE. The sequence is built from TRBV9 and TRBJ1-1. What was sequenced was naive CXCR3+ CD8+ T cells from blood. Interpreted using the paper, the cell subset or site label stands for: CD45RO-CCR7+CD27+CD95- naive CD8+ T cells expressing CXCR3 (TNR3+). The clonotype comes from a human donor in good health. Some clones in this sample may be carry-over from other donors' samples. CDR3 loop: CASSVADAPTVAFF.